This entry lists 27 T cell receptor beta chains sequenced from one sample in a study of cytomegalovirus exposure and HLA in healthy donors. Primers for the PCR totalled 60 Vbeta and 13 Jbeta. Clones were read by immunoSEQ multiplex PCR, and TCRdb kept only the in-frame ones, dropping some. The data hold under 150,000 clones, with 79% observed a single time. The sequenced sample was PBMCs. Receptors were obtained from a man aged 25 to 45 in good health and CMV-seropositive.

This chain connects TRBV7-2 to TRBJ2-5, with a tentative D call TRBD2 (6 bases). Trimming pared 3 bases from V and 4 bases from J, leaving 15 bases between. This CDR3 is built from 15 residues. Looked up from germline, CDR1 is SGHTA and CDR2 is FQGNSA. The CDR3 DNA reads as TGTGCCAGCAGCTTTTGGAGGGCCCCCGGAGAGACCCAGTACTTC. This encodes CASSFWRAPGETQYF.

The V gene is TRBV5-1, the J gene TRBJ2-7, with D maybe TRBD1 (6 bases). CDR1 and CDR2 (germline): SGHRS, YFSETQ. Between the trimmed V and J ends, which lost 4 bases and 2 bases, there was a span of 16 bases. The CDR3 has 15 amino acids. The CDR3 sequence: CASSEDRPVAYEQYF. The CDR3 bases are TGCGCCAGCAGCGAAGACAGGCCTGTAGCCTACGAGCAGTACTTC.

V and J are TRBV6-1 and TRBJ2-7; D unresolved. The length of the CDR3 is 14 residues. Between the trimmed V and J ends, which lost 0 bases and 2 bases, there was a span of 8 bases. CDR1 is MNHNS, CDR2 SASEGT, per germline. CDR3 nucleotides: TGTGCCAGCAGTGAAGCGGCAGAACCCTACGAGCAGTACTTC. Translating gives CASSEAAEPYEQYF.

This clone was seen once. The chain carries TRBV21-1 and TRBJ2-7; TRBD2, as called in the table, went unchecked against the DNA. TRBV21-1 is assigned pseudogene status. This CDR3 is built from 19 residues. Written as DNA, the CDR3 is TGTGCCAGCAGCAAATTCGCGGGGGGTGGCGGGGCCCAAAGCTACGAGCAGTACTTC. It specifies CASSKFAGGGGAQSYEQYF.

In DNA, the CDR3 is TGTGCCAGCAGTTCTCAACAGGGTGGTGGTGAAAAACTGTTTTTT. This translates into CASSSQQGGGEKLFF. The chain joins TRBV6-6 to TRBJ1-4; a possible D gene is TRBD1 (6 bases). V lost 4 bases and J lost 7, with 16 bases in between. The CDR3 sequence is 15 residues long. Per the germline V gene, CDR1 is MNHNY and CDR2 is SVGAGI (reference sequence).

V and J are TRBV2 and TRBJ2-7; 9 nucleotides align to TRBD1. After removal of 6 bases from V and 5 bases from J, the junction contained 11 bases not matched to a gene. The CDR3 extends over 15 amino acids. Germline CDR1 reads SNHLY; CDR2 reads FYNNEI. CDR3 nucleotides: TGTGCCAGCAGCAACCCGGGACAGGGAAGCAACGAGCAGTACTTC. Translating it yields CASSNPGQGSNEQYF.

V and J are TRBV9 and TRBJ2-7, with 7 nucleotides matching TRBD1. Germline assignment: CDR1 SGDLS and CDR2 YYNGEE. V lost 0 bases to trimming and J lost 4 bases; unmatched junction nucleotides: 7. The CDR3 has 15 residues. The CDR3 region has the DNA TGTGCCAGCAGCGTAGGAGGGACAGAGGGGTACGAGCAGTACTTC. It specifies CASSVGGTEGYEQYF.

Only a few counts were recorded for this clone. The chain joins TRBV6-1 to TRBJ2-7; D may be TRBD2 (6 bases). The CDR3 contains 13 residues. The germline gives CDR1 MNHNS, CDR2 SASEGT. The V end lost 7 bases, the J end lost 1 base, and 11 bases lay between the germline ends. Here the CDR3 reads CASKVGSSYEQYF. CDR3 DNA sequence: TGTGCCAGCAAGGTCGGGAGTTCCTACGAGCAGTACTTC.

This clone was seen only a few times. The V gene is TRBV5-1, the J gene TRBJ2-2, with 11 bases matching TRBD1. Unmatched junction bases numbered 5, after V lost 0 bases and J lost 1 base. Germline lookup yields CDR1 SGHRS and CDR2 YFSETQ. The CDR3 covers 18 residues. The CDR3 nucleotides are TGCGCCAGCAGCTTGGGGACAGGGGGCCAGGGGAACACCGGGGAGCTGTTTTTT. This codes for CASSLGTGGQGNTGELFF.

V is TRBV4-3 and J is TRBJ2-5, with 7 bases fitting TRBD1. This CDR3 is built from 15 residues. J was trimmed by 2 bases and V by 3 bases; bases with no gene match: 6. Germline CDR1 is LGHNA and CDR2 is YSLEER. The CDR3 protein is CASSHGTAEQETQYF. CDR3 DNA sequence: TGCGCCAGCAGCCATGGGACAGCGGAACAAGAGACCCAGTACTTC.

The CDR3 region is CASSQGQGAGYEQYF. DNA of the CDR3: TGCGCCAGCAGCCAGGGACAGGGGGCGGGCTACGAGCAGTACTTC. The chain combines TRBV4-1 with TRBJ2-7; 12 bases map to TRBD1. The CDR3 spans 15 residues. CDR1 and CDR2 (germline): MGHRA, YSYEKL. The V segment lost 3 bases and the J segment 3 bases; nucleotides outside the gene matches: 3.

The sample holds a few counts of this clone. The rearrangement joins TRBV5-1 to TRBJ2-3; maybe TRBD1 (5 bases). The germline gives CDR1 SGHRS, CDR2 YFSETQ. The CDR3 consists of 16 residues. V lost 0 bases, J lost 3 bases, and 14 bases lay in between. The CDR3 bases are TGCGCCAGCAGCTTGGGCGTAGGGGCTTGGACAGATACGCAGTATTTT. Translated, it gives CASSLGVGAWTDTQYF.

The chain couples TRBV7-2 to TRBJ2-7; D gene ambiguous. The CDR3 sequence is 14 residues long. V shed 5 bases and J shed 3 bases, with 14 bases lying between them. Germline V lookup: CDR1 SGHTA, CDR2 FQGNSA. The CDR3 loop reads CASSPARSLYEQYF. CDR3 sequence (DNA): TGTGCCAGCAGCCCAGCGCGCTCCCTCTACGAGCAGTACTTC.

The chain recombines TRBV11-2 with TRBJ2-7, with TRBD2 identical over 9 bases. Germline V gene lookup returns CDR1 SGHAT and CDR2 FQNNGV. This CDR3 spans 16 amino acids. V was clipped by 4 bases and J by 3 bases; unmatched bases: 10. The CDR3 region is CASSSRGWRGGYEQYF. The DNA for the CDR3 is TGTGCCAGCAGCTCCCGGGGTTGGCGGGGGGGCTACGAGCAGTACTTC.

This clone showed up just a few times. The chain combines TRBV27 with TRBJ2-5, with a tentative D call TRBD2 (5 bases). Trimming took off 4 bases at V and 1 base at J, with 7 bases between the two ends. CDR1 and CDR2 from the germline V gene are MNHEY and SMNVEV (reference sequence). The CDR3 runs 13 residues. CDR3 sequence reads: CASSSRAQETQYF. DNA of the CDR3: TGTGCCAGCAGTTCGAGGGCCCAAGAGACCCAGTACTTC.

J is TRBJ1-1 and V is TRBV5-1; D unresolved. V was cut by 4 bases and J by 2 bases, with 15 bases left in between. The germline CDR1 and CDR2 sequences are SGHRS and YFSETQ. The CDR3 is 15 residues long. In nucleotides, the CDR3 is TGCGCCAGCAGCCCATCCTTAGTTGTCAACACTGAAGCTTTCTTT. It specifies CASSPSLVVNTEAFF.

The chain joins TRBV7-9 to TRBJ2-1, with TRBD2 matching 7 bases. V gave up 1 base and J gave up 15 bases; unmatched junction bases: 6. The CDR3 consists of 12 residues. Germline-derived CDR1 and CDR2 are SEHNR and FQNEAQ (reference sequence). CDR3 DNA: TGTGCCAGCAGCTTAGTACGAGCGGGAACGTTCTTC. Protein product: CASSLVRAGTFF.

This chain joins TRBV19 and TRBJ1-2; no clear D. CDR3 length equals 17 residues. Germline lookup yields CDR1 LNHDA and CDR2 SQIVND (reference sequence). V lost 5 bases to trimming and J lost 0 bases, with 19 bases between them. The CDR3, as DNA: TGTGCCAGTAGTGGCCGCTCCCTCAGTTCAACTAACTATGGCTACACCTTC. Its translation: CASSGRSLSSTNYGYTF.

The chain combines TRBV19 with TRBJ2-3; possibly TRBD2 for D (6 bases). Trimming pared 4 bases from V and 6 bases from J, leaving 17 bases between. The length of the CDR3 is 15 residues. The germline V gene encodes CDR1 LNHDA and CDR2 SQIVND (reference sequence). The CDR3 region is CASSNLPTSSDTQYF. CDR3 coding DNA: TGTGCCAGTAGTAATCTTCCGACTAGTTCCGATACGCAGTATTTT.

The rearrangement joins TRBV25-1 to TRBJ1-4; D might be TRBD1 (5 bases). The CDR3 contains 15 residues. V lost 0 bases and J lost 5, with 10 bases in between. Germline CDR1 is MGHDK and CDR2 is SYGVNS. In nucleotides, the CDR3 is TGTGCCAGCAGTGAATATCTGGGACTAAATGAAAAACTGTTTTTT. Translated: CASSEYLGLNEKLFF.

The genes are TRBV21-1 and TRBJ2-5; TRBD2, the table's D call, lacks a check against the DNA. TRBV21-1 is described as a pseudogene. The CDR3 sequence is 14 residues long. This chain's CDR3 is CASSKDGYQETQYF. As DNA, the CDR3 is TGTGCCAGCAGCAAAGACGGGTACCAAGAGACCCAGTACTTC.

This chain joins TRBV25-1 and TRBJ1-3, with a tentative D call TRBD1 (6 bases). The ends were cut back, 4 bases at V and 4 bases at J, with 11 bases in the middle. The CDR3 runs to 14 residues. Germline V gives CDR1 MGHDK, CDR2 SYGVNS. The CDR3 region is CASSATGLGNTIYF. The CDR3 coding sequence is TGTGCCAGCAGTGCGACAGGCCTAGGAAACACCATATATTTT.

The chain uses TRBV6-1 and TRBJ1-2; 8 bases agree with TRBD1. The germline gives CDR1 MNHNS, CDR2 SASEGT. V dropped 2 bases and J dropped 6; count of bases not matched to a gene: 11. This CDR3 region has 16 residues. CDR3: CASSERRQGLNNGYTF. The CDR3 coding sequence is TGTGCCAGCAGTGAAAGGCGACAGGGGCTTAATAATGGCTACACCTTC.

The V gene is TRBV2, the J gene TRBJ1-1; D unresolved. Trimming took 8 bases from V and 2 from J, leaving 9 bases between them. Germline V CDR1 and CDR2: SNHLY, FYNNEI. The CDR3 runs to 12 residues. CDR3 coding DNA: TGTGCCAGCTTTAGAATAAACACTGAAGCTTTCTTT. It codes for CASFRINTEAFF.

This clone turned up a few times. V usage is TRBV27 and J usage is TRBJ2-7, with TRBD2 identical over 8 bases. CDR1 MNHEY and CDR2 SMNVEV come from the germline V gene (reference sequence). This CDR3 is 14 amino acids long. V lost 5 bases to trimming and J lost 11 bases; unmatched junction nucleotides: 14. The CDR3 sequence: CASSLSGGAFWEYF. The CDR3 DNA sequence: TGTGCCAGCAGTCTCTCCGGGGGGGCCTTTTGGGAGTACTTC.

The rearrangement links TRBV10-3 to TRBJ1-2, with a tentative D call TRBD1 (5 bases). CDR1 and CDR2 from the germline V gene are ENHRY and SYGVKD. This CDR3 has 15 residues. Trimming cost V 6 bases and J 8 bases, with 22 bases left between them. As DNA, the CDR3 is TGTGCCATCAGCCGGGACTCCCCAGGTTCGAGGGGCTACACCTTC. Translation gives CAISRDSPGSRGYTF.

The V and J genes are TRBV2 and TRBJ1-2; no clear D. The CDR3 runs to 10 residues. V gave up 6 bases and J gave up 6 bases, with 5 bases separating them. The germline CDR1 and CDR2 sequences are SNHLY and FYNNEI. This chain's CDR3 is CASRLDGYTF. CDR3 DNA sequence: TGTGCCAGCAGGTTAGATGGCTACACCTTC.